What follows describes a single TCR beta chain. This clone has just a few counts. Its antigen specificity is not known. Base qualities are not recorded, but no much larger clone differs from it by a single base. The CDR3 regions of human TCRbeta chains were subjected to immunosequencing. As for the authors' bioinformatics: Repertoire TCRs were matched against a reference library of SARS-CoV-2-specific TCRs generated with the MIRA antigen-specificity platform. Breadth was defined as the fraction of unique TCRs that were SARS-CoV-2-associated, and depth was defined as the fraction of total T cells that were SARS-CoV-2-associated. Using the MIRA data, each spike-specific TCR was assigned both to the spike region to which the TCR was reactive and to a CD4 or CD8 class. Log10-transformed breadth and depth values were compared by one-way ANOVA with Sidak's multiple comparisons tests. The source is immuneACCESS, and TCRdb retained only in-frame sequences with V and J called. Part of the clones is not carried over; for the studies checked, unresolved V genes explain less than half of this, and the remainder is unexplained. That table is the source of V, J and clone size, and D and trimming were worked out from the DNA. The sample table records approximately 74,000 clones; roughly 89% of these occur just once. Together, the top ten hold roughly 2.7% of the sample.

This entry is derived from a study of T cell responses to AZD1222 COVID-19 vaccine (dated by TCRdb to the early 2020s). As for the study more broadly: AZD1222 recipients with second doses at about 4 weeks or about 12 weeks were pooled, because spike-specific TCR depth and breadth did not differ between schedules. Trial participants were enrolled into age subgroups of 18-55, 56-69 and 70-plus years, which contained 148, 28 and 57 TCR-sequenced participants, respectively. TCR sequencing covered some 240 trial participants: 200 to 220 given two doses of AZD1222 and approximately 25 given two doses of MenACWY control vaccine.

Here is what the overall study found, with its caveats: No day 14 peak-response samples were available, so repertoires were characterized only after the peak T cell response. Most participants were white British and females outnumbered males, and the authors suggested that clonal diversity may have been underestimated. Nearly half of unique spike-specific TCRs reportedly recognized epitopes outside regions mutated in the B.1.351 and B.1.1.7 variants. A significant rise in spike-specific TCR breadth and depth was observed after two AZD1222 doses relative to day 0 and relative to MenACWY recipients. Conclusions about previously exposed vaccinees are limited because only five to seven AZD1222 recipients were SARS-CoV-2 seropositive at baseline. CD4 TCRs associated with the vaccine covered the entire spike protein, and the dominant responses were in regions 160-218 and 743-854. In the small 56-69-year group, the increase in depth fell short of significance, most likely because of low power.

The intended sense of this specimen's time point label: baseline before first vaccination. The vaccinee samples were drawn from two UK trials, COV001 and COV002, one of which was a single-blind randomized controlled phase 2/3 trial testing AZD1222 (ChAdOx1 nCoV-19) in healthy adults. Trial participant PBMC samples were collected at day 0 and day 28 after the second dose for TCRbeta chain sequencing. Sequences LGHDT (CDR1) and YNNKEL (CDR2) are obtained from the germline V gene (reference sequence). V was cut back by 1 base and J by 1 base, leaving a gap of 4 bases between them. The CDR3, cysteine through phenylalanine, is 14 amino acids long. CDR3 DNA only is kept here, 42 bases in frame from base 1.

The rearrangement combines TRBV3-1 (or the pseudogene TRBV3-2) with TRBJ2-2; there is no confident call for the D gene. This clonotype originated in an adult in good health. The specimen comprised peripheral blood, sampled on day 0 of AZD1222 vaccination. For the CDR3, the sequence is CASSQVGNTGELFF. The DNA is as follows: TGTGCCAGCAGCCAAGTGGGGAACACCGGGGAGCTGTTTTTT.